Following are 14 T cell receptor beta chains from one sample sequenced in a study of T cell responses to AZD1222 COVID-19 vaccine. Method: immunoSEQ multiplex PCR; TCRdb's copy keeps in-frame clones and lacks some. This table holds approximately 160,000 clones, roughly 89% found once. The sequenced sample was peripheral blood, obtained on day 0 of AZD1222 vaccination. All receptors derive from an adult in good health.

This rearrangement joins TRBV14 to TRBJ2-7; D may be TRBD2 (6 bases). This CDR3 region has 14 residues. V lost 1 base, J lost 2 bases, and 9 bases lay in between. Germline CDR1 and CDR2: SGHDN and FVKESK. Here the CDR3 reads CASSQGRLAYEQYF. In DNA, the CDR3 is TGTGCCAGCAGCCAAGGAAGACTAGCCTACGAGCAGTACTTC.

This clone was seen a single time. The chain links TRBV7-9 to TRBJ1-1; maybe TRBD1 (5 bases). Between the trimmed V and J ends, which lost 5 bases and 7 bases, there was a span of 14 bases. The CDR3 has 13 amino acids. Germline values: CDR1 SEHNR, CDR2 FQNEAQ (reference sequence). The CDR3 loop is CASSPPGLNEAFF. CDR3 bases: TGTGCCAGCAGCCCCCCAGGGCTCAATGAAGCTTTCTTT. The entire variable domain, with the rest obtained from reference TRBV7-9 and TRBJ1-1, is as follows: DTGVSQNPRHKITKRGQNVTFRCDPISEHNRLYWYRQTLGQGPEFLTYFQNEAQLEKSRLLSDRFSAERPKGSFSTLEIQRTEQGDSAMYLCASSPPGLNEAFFGQGTRLTVV.

The V and J genes are TRBV5-8 and TRBJ1-1; perhaps TRBD1 as D (6 bases). The CDR3 runs 14 residues. CDR1 and CDR2 (germline): SGHTS, YDEGEE. Trimming pared 2 bases from V and 6 bases from J, leaving 14 bases between. Here the CDR3 DNA reads TGTGCCAGCAGCTTCAGGGGTGGAGTTGCTGAAGCTTTCTTT. Its protein is CASSFRGGVAEAFF.

This chain joins TRBV12-3 or TRBV12-4 and TRBJ1-2; 7 bases are shared with TRBD1. Trimming at V came to 4 bases and at J to 8 bases, leaving 7 bases not matched to a gene. This CDR3 spans 13 amino acids. The CDR3 DNA reads as TGTGCCAGCAGTTCCGAACAGGGGTGGGGCTACACCTTC. The encoded protein is CASSSEQGWGYTF.

The chain uses TRBV5-1 and TRBJ2-5; D unclear. The CDR3 covers 15 residues. The germline V gene has CDR1 SGHRS and CDR2 YFSETQ. Trimming left V 7 bases short and J 0 bases short, with 16 bases between. The CDR3 reads CASLKGSSYQETQYF. CDR3 coding DNA: TGCGCCAGCCTTAAGGGCTCGTCGTACCAAGAGACCCAGTACTTC.

The chain carries TRBV14 and TRBJ2-1, with TRBD2 as a possible D gene (5 bases). Germline CDR1 is SGHDN and CDR2 is FVKESK. Trimming took off 4 bases at V and 4 bases at J, with 17 bases between the two ends. The CDR3 runs to 16 residues. This CDR3 is CASSRTRLALYNEQFF. CDR3 DNA: TGTGCCAGCAGCCGGACTCGGCTAGCTCTGTACAATGAGCAGTTCTTC.

This sequence joins TRBV10-3 and TRBJ2-3; TRBD2 matches at 12 bases. The CDR3 is 19 amino acids. Unmatched junction bases numbered 13, after V lost 3 bases and J lost 3 bases. Germline V gives CDR1 ENHRY, CDR2 SYGVKD. CDR3 residues: CAISDPTSTSGSSTDTQYF. CDR3 sequence (DNA): TGTGCCATCAGTGATCCCACCTCGACTAGCGGGAGTTCTACAGATACGCAGTATTTT.

The J gene is TRBJ2-3, the V gene TRBV11-3, with 9 bases fitting TRBD1. The CDR3 is made up of 17 amino acids. Per the germline V gene, CDR1 is SGHNT and CDR2 is YENEEA. J gave up 1 base and V 5 bases, and 10 bases lay outside the gene matches. This chain's CDR3 is CASSPGTGRDGTDTQYF. Here the CDR3 DNA reads TGTGCCAGCAGCCCAGGGACAGGGCGGGACGGCACAGATACGCAGTATTTT.

The chain combines TRBV5-3 with TRBJ2-3, with 7 bases identical to TRBD2. TRBV5-3 is an ORF, with its function uncertain. V shed 0 bases and J 5 bases; nucleotides not matched to a gene: 9. The CDR3 has 16 residues. The CDR3 nucleotides are TGTGCCAGAAGCTTGGTAGGCGGGAGTAATAAAGATACGCAGTATTTT. Amino acid sequence: CARSLVGGSNKDTQYF.

The rearrangement uses TRBV18 and TRBJ2-5, with TRBD1 identical over 10 bases. V trimming: 6 bases; J trimming: 2 bases; junction bases outside the gene matches: 6. CDR3 length equals 15 residues. The germline V gene has CDR1 KGHSH and CDR2 LQKENI. CDR3 DNA: TGTGCCAGCTCTCTAGGACAGGGGGAGCAAGAGACCCAGTACTTC. It translates to CASSLGQGEQETQYF.

Worth noting for this clone: This CDR3 is also generated by other DNA sequences in the sample. The V gene is TRBV18, the J gene TRBJ2-7; a weak D match, TRBD1 (6 bases). The CDR3 extends over 13 amino acids. Germline CDR1 reads KGHSH; CDR2 reads LQKENI. V lost 0 bases and J lost 5, with 8 bases in between. In nucleotides, the CDR3 is TGTGCCAGCTCACCACCGTCAGGGGACGAGCAGTACTTC. Amino acid sequence: CASSPPSGDEQYF.

This chain links TRBV28 with TRBJ2-3; 8 bases are a match to TRBD1. CDR1 and CDR2 from the germline V gene are MDHEN and SYDVKM. The CDR3 spans 15 residues. Germline trimming cut 5 bases from V and 4 bases from J; bases unmatched to any gene: 8. The CDR3 here is CASSLLRQGSDTQYF. In DNA form, the CDR3 reads TGTGCCAGCAGTCTCTTACGACAGGGGTCAGATACGCAGTATTTT. Based on the CDR3 plus reference TRBV28 and TRBJ2-3, the full variable domain is DVKVTQSSRYLVKRTGEKVFLECVQDMDHENMFWYRQDPGLGLRLIYFSYDVKMKEKGDIPEGYSVSREKKERFSLILESASTNQTSMYLCASSLLRQGSDTQYFGPGTRLTVL.

The chain couples TRBV5-6 to TRBJ2-5; the D is unclear. Trimming removed 1 base from V and 4 bases from J, with 8 bases in between. Germline CDR1 and CDR2: SGHDT and YYEEEE. There are 13 residues in the CDR3. CDR3 DNA sequence: TGTGCCAGCAGCTTGTTGGGTGGAGAGACCCAGTACTTC. Translation: CASSLLGGETQYF.

Points on this clone: Relative to the germline gene, one junction end is altered; a read error may explain this. The chain couples TRBV19 to TRBJ2-1, with 7 bases aligning to TRBD2. This CDR3 has 16 amino acids. Germline CDR1 is LNHDA and CDR2 is SQIVND (reference sequence). CDR3 residues: CASSNLAADQDNERFF. The DNA for the CDR3 is TGTGCCAGTAGTAACCTAGCGGCCGACCAGGACAATGAGCGGTTCTTC. The full variable domain, its missing parts supplied by reference TRBV19 and TRBJ2-1, is DGGITQSPKYLFRKEGQNVTLSCEQNLNHDAMYWYRQDPGQGLRLIYYSQIVNDFQKGDIAEGYSVSREKKESFPLTVTSAQKNPTAFYLCASSNLAADQDNERFFGPGTRLTVL.